The TCR beta chain described here comes from a study of T-cell reconstitution after alpha-beta-depleted transplantation in children. Unique molecular identifiers were incorporated into the prepared TCRbeta library. TCRdb analysed the PCR reads with MiXCR anew, one entry per CDR3 protein. The profile shows fewer than 1 million distinct CDR3 sequences, about 16% of them singletons. CDR1 is DFQATT and CDR2 is SNEGSKA in the germline V gene (reference sequence). The CDR3 length is 13 residues. Trimming took off 3 bases at V and 4 bases at J, with 12 bases between the two ends. This clonotype was seen a handful of times. Its antigen is undetermined. Study-wide points: Recipient T cells and thymic progenitors that survived gave rise to the high TCRbeta diversity observed at day 60 in some patients. Reportedly, only several hundred clones from non-depleted graft cells drove alpha-beta T-cell counts at about two months. One year post-transplant, T-cell counts and diversity were largely derived from T cells produced anew.

The rearrangement joins TRBV20-1 to TRBJ1-2, with D unresolved. Sequencing was performed on PBMCs, mostly from graft donor cells, taken 360 days after TCRalphabeta/CD19-depleted stem cell transplant. This TCR derives from a male patient between 10 and 17 years old who had a stem cell transplant for acute lymphoblastic leukemia, so the T cells may come from the graft donor. CDR3 sequence reads: CSARRAERYGYTF. The CDR3 region has the DNA TGCAGTGCTAGGAGGGCAGAACGCTATGGCTACACCTTC.